These 20 T cell receptor gamma chains were sequenced from one sample in a study of Vδ1+ human thymocytes. General study points: Thymic TRG and TRD repertoires appeared highly polyclonal.

No antigen has been assigned to these receptors. Extracted RNA was reverse transcribed into cDNA. The CDR3 regions were amplified by multiplex PCR from V-gene primers to a constant-region primer. TCRdb re-processed the multiplex PCR reads via CATT. The repertoire holds 20,000 to 25,000 gamma-chain clones, with roughly an eighth as singletons. What was sequenced was Vdelta1+ gamma-delta thymocytes from the thymus. Documented subset: FACS-sorted CD3+ TCRalphabeta- TCRVdelta1+ TCRVdelta2- thymocytes. Source of these receptors: a child under two years old who had congenital heart surgery.

The chain employs TRGV2 and TRGJ1 or TRGJ2. Looked up from germline, CDR1 is EGSNGY and CDR2 is YDSYNSKV. V lost 2 bases, J lost 5 bases, and 6 bases stayed unmatched. This CDR3 contains 13 residues. The CDR3 sequence: CATWDDRDYKKLF. CDR3 sequence (DNA): TGTGCCACCTGGGACGATCGGGATTATAAGAAACTCTTT.

To note about this clone: The same CDR3 is also encoded by other DNA sequences in this sample. This chain uses TRGV5 with TRGJ1 or TRGJ2. There are 14 residues in the CDR3. With 1 base clipped from V and 4 bases from J, the junction kept 7 bases outside the gene matches. Germline CDR1 VINAFY, CDR2 YDVSNSKD. The DNA of the CDR3 is TGTGCCACCTGGGACAGCCCCTCCTATTATAAGAAACTCTTT. Encoded protein: CATWDSPSYYKKLF.

A remark on this clone: At one boundary the junction diverges from the germline segment, which might be a read error. The rearrangement joins TRGV8 to TRGJP1. Looked up from germline, CDR1 is VENAVY and CDR2 is YDSYNSRV. This CDR3 has 13 residues. CDR3 protein: CAAWDSTGWFKIF. Here the CDR3 DNA reads TGTGCCGCCTGGGATAGCACTGGTTGGTTCAAGATATTT.

The V call is TRGV3, the J call TRGJP2. Germline CDR1 reads VTNTFY; CDR2 reads YDVSTARD (reference sequence). The CDR3 length is 16 residues. V shed 3 bases, J shed 0 bases, and the junction held 7 bases outside the gene matches. The CDR3 here is CATWDSNNSSDWIKTF. The CDR3 bases are TGTGCCACCTGGGACTCCAACAATAGTAGTGATTGGATCAAGACGTTT.

A few counts support this clone. This chain links TRGV2 with TRGJP1. J was trimmed by 8 bases and V by 0 bases; bases with no gene match: 3. The CDR3 has 13 residues. In germline, CDR1 is EGSNGY, CDR2 YDSYNSKV. In DNA, the CDR3 is TGTGCCACCTGGGACGGGCAGGGTTGGTTCAAGATATTT. Its translation is CATWDGQGWFKIF.

This clone has a handful of counts. The sample contains more than one DNA sequence encoding this CDR3. V usage is TRGV8 and J usage is TRGJ1 or TRGJ2. Germline loops: CDR1 VENAVY, CDR2 YDSYNSRV. The CDR3 length is 13 residues. After removal of 1 base from V and 3 bases from J, the junction contained 3 bases not matched to a gene. The CDR3 DNA reads as TGTGCCACCTGGGATAGAAGTTATTATAAGAAACTCTTT. Amino acid sequence: CATWDRSYYKKLF.

The rearrangement uses TRGV3 and TRGJ1 or TRGJ2. V lost 0 bases, J lost 4 bases, and 9 bases stayed unmatched. CDR3 length: 15 amino acids. Germline V gene sequence: CDR1 VTNTFY, CDR2 YDVSTARD (reference sequence). The CDR3 here is CATWDRRTSYYKKLF. Here the CDR3 DNA reads TGTGCCACCTGGGACAGGCGGACCTCCTATTATAAGAAACTCTTT.

V and J are TRGV2 and TRGJ1 or TRGJ2. The CDR3 has 13 amino acids. Germline assignment: CDR1 EGSNGY and CDR2 YDSYNSKV. With 3 bases clipped from V and 9 bases from J, the junction kept 11 bases outside the gene matches. The CDR3 DNA reads TGTGCCACCTGGGACCGCCCTCTTATTAAGAAACTCTTT. It yields the protein CATWDRPLIKKLF.

This rearrangement joins TRGV4 to TRGJ1 or TRGJ2. The junction had 4 bases not matched to a gene; V was cut back by 5 bases and J by 3 bases. Germline V gives CDR1 EGSTGY, CDR2 YDSYTSSV. CDR3 length: 12 amino acids. This chain's CDR3 is CATWGVYYKKLF. Here the CDR3 DNA reads TGTGCCACCTGGGGGGTTTATTATAAGAAACTCTTT.

Comments on this clone: At one of its ends the junction is not consistent with the germline gene, which may arise from a read error. This same CDR3 is encoded by further DNA sequences in the sample. The genes are TRGV9 and TRGJ1 or TRGJ2. The CDR3 is 13 residues long. Germline V gene data show CDR1 as GITISATS and CDR2 as ISYDGTV (reference sequence). In nucleotides, the CDR3 is TGTGCCTTGTGGGACGGCAATTATTATAAGAAGCTCTTT. Translated: CALWDGNYYKKLF.

This chain joins TRGV9 and TRGJ1 or TRGJ2. V trimming: 10 bases; J trimming: 6 bases; junction bases outside the gene matches: 9. CDR3 length equals 11 residues. Germline V gene lookup returns CDR1 GITISATS and CDR2 ISYDGTV (reference sequence). The chain's CDR3 is CAFPESYKKLF. The DNA for the CDR3 is TGTGCCTTCCCAGAAAGTTATAAGAAACTCTTT.

This clone was seen more than once but under ten times. The chain employs TRGV8 and TRGJ1 or TRGJ2. Germline V gene lookup returns CDR1 VENAVY and CDR2 YDSYNSRV. The CDR3 sequence is 13 residues long. Trimming removed 5 bases from V and 0 bases from J; junction bases left unmatched: 4. CDR3 region: CATWVENYYKKLF. The CDR3 region has the DNA TGTGCCACCTGGGTTGAGAATTATTATAAGAAACTCTTT.

V is TRGV9 and J is TRGJP1. After removal of 5 bases from V and 0 bases from J, the junction contained 6 bases not matched to a gene. The germline gives CDR1 GITISATS, CDR2 ISYDGTV (reference sequence). The CDR3 consists of 15 residues. The CDR3 sequence: CALWAIHTTGWFKIF. The CDR3 DNA is TGTGCCTTGTGGGCGATCCATACCACTGGTTGGTTCAAGATATTT.

Comment on this clone: A junction boundary mismatches the germline segment, possibly from a read error. J is TRGJ1 or TRGJ2 and V is TRGV4. The germline V gene has CDR1 EGSTGY and CDR2 YDSYTSSV. This CDR3 comprises 14 residues. The CDR3 DNA reads TGCGCCACCTGGAATGGGATCCCTTATTATAAGAAACTCTTT. As protein: CATWNGIPYYKKLF.

This clone is medium-sized within its sample. The same CDR3 also results from other DNA sequences found in this sample. This sequence joins TRGV9 and TRGJ1 or TRGJ2. There are 11 residues in the CDR3. After removal of 4 bases from V and 6 bases from J, the junction contained 3 bases not matched to a gene. Germline V gene data show CDR1 as GITISATS and CDR2 as ISYDGTV (reference sequence). The CDR3 DNA follows: TGTGCCTTGTGGGAAGGTTATAAGAAACTCTTT. Translating gives CALWEGYKKLF.

A word on this clone: Germline and junction disagree at one end, which may indicate a read error. The chain couples TRGV4 to TRGJ1 or TRGJ2. CDR3 length: 13 residues. Per the germline V gene, CDR1 is EGSTGY and CDR2 is YDSYTSSV. The CDR3 loop reads CATWNGVYYKKLF. CDR3 nucleotide sequence: TGTGCCACCTGGAATGGGGTGTATTATAAGAAACTCTTT.

This clone was observed a handful of times. The chain links TRGV5 to TRGJP. The CDR3 consists of 14 residues. Germline values: CDR1 VINAFY, CDR2 YDVSNSKD. J lost 15 bases, V lost 2 bases, and 7 bases had no gene match. In nucleotides, the CDR3 is TGTGCCACCTGGGACACCCCGCCCAAAAAAATCAAGGTATTT. Translating gives CATWDTPPKKIKVF.

V usage is TRGV4 and J usage is TRGJ1 or TRGJ2. V was pared by 0 bases and J by 12 bases, with 14 bases of the junction left unmatched. Germline loops: CDR1 EGSTGY, CDR2 YDSYTSSV. This CDR3 contains 14 residues. The CDR3, as DNA: TGTGCCACCTGGGATGGGCTTGGACTGTTTCGGAAACTCTTT. It yields the protein CATWDGLGLFRKLF.

This clone has more than one count but fewer than ten. The V and J genes are TRGV9 and TRGJ1 or TRGJ2. This CDR3 is built from 13 residues. Germline V gene lookup returns CDR1 GITISATS and CDR2 ISYDGTV (reference sequence). V lost 2 bases to trimming and J lost 8 bases; unmatched junction nucleotides: 9. This CDR3 is CALWEALNNKKLF. The CDR3 DNA is TGTGCCTTGTGGGAGGCCCTTAATAATAAGAAACTCTTT.

This clone has more than one count but fewer than ten. The rearrangement uses TRGV4 and TRGJ1 or TRGJ2. The V and J ends lost 6 bases and 10 bases, in that order; junction bases with no gene match: 15. CDR1 EGSTGY and CDR2 YDSYTSSV come from the germline V gene. This CDR3 region has 13 residues. The DNA for the CDR3 is TGTGCCACCTGGAACCCAAATCGCGCAAAGAAACTCTTT. As protein: CATWNPNRAKKLF.